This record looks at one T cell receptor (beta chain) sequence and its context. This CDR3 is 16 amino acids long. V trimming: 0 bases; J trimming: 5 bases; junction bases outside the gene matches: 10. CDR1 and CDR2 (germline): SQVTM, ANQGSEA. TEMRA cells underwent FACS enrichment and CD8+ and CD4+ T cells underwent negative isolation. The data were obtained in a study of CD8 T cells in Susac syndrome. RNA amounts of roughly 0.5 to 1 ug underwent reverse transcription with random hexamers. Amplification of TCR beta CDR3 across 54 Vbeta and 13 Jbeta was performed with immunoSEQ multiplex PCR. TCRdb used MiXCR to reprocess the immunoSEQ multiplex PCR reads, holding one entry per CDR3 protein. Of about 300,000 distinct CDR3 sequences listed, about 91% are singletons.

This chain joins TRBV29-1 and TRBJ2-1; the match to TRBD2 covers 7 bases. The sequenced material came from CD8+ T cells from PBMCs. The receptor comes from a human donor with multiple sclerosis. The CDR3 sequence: CSVEDVLGRYNNEQFF. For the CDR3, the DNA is TGCAGCGTTGAAGACGTTCTCGGGAGGTATAACAATGAGCAGTTCTTC.